This T cell receptor (beta chain) was identified during a study of T cell responses to AZD1222 COVID-19 vaccine. The method was immunoSEQ multiplex PCR; TCRdb's version includes in-frame clones alone and lacks a portion of them. The table lists 15,000 to 18,000 clones, 88% of them singletons. This CDR3 has 16 residues. V shed 4 bases and J 5 bases; nucleotides not matched to a gene: 9. Germline lookup yields CDR1 SGDLS and CDR2 YYNGEE. General observations from the study: Spike as a whole was targeted by vaccine-associated CD4 TCRs, dominant at 160-218 and 743-854.

As for this clone: Antigen: not known.

Both about-4-week and about-12-week second-dose recipients were combined. The sequence was collected from an adult who received the AZD1222 COVID-19 vaccine. Specimen: peripheral blood, collected 28 days after the second AZD1222 dose. This chain joins TRBV9 and TRBJ2-3, with 11 bases matching TRBD1. CDR3 protein: CASSTRTGGAGDTQYF. The CDR3 coding sequence is TGTGCCAGCAGCACCAGGACAGGGGGCGCGGGAGATACGCAGTATTTT.